The T cell receptor (beta chain) described here comes from a study of Graves' ophthalmopathy and Graves' hyperthyroidism. Study-wide points: Blood was where most expanded thyroid clonotypes above 0.001 frequency also turned up. Cross-validated, the 13-signature model showed 87.88%/81.08% sensitivity/specificity, and 80%/75% in the test set.

This clonotype was seen repeatedly, ten times or more. The antigen is unknown. Trimming pared 8 bases from V and 1 base from J, leaving 12 bases between. Germline V gene data show CDR1 as WSHSY and CDR2 as SAAADI. The CDR3 contains 14 residues. TCR beta CDR3 amplification used RNA transcripts. Second-round multiplex PCR followed a first-round RT-PCR using HTBI primers. TCRdb redid the calling of the multiplex PCR reads with MiXCR, one entry per CDR3 protein. The repertoire holds about 640,000 distinct CDR3 sequences, with just over 40% as singletons. This TCR was recovered from an adult man with Graves' ophthalmopathy. The J gene is TRBJ1-5, the V gene TRBV10-2, with D tentatively TRBD1 (6 bases). The source material was peripheral blood. The CDR3 coding sequence is TGCGCCAGCGGGGGGCTCGGAAGCAATCAGCCCCAGCATTTT. Encoded protein: CASGGLGSNQPQHF.